This TCR beta chain originates from a study of cytomegalovirus exposure and HLA in healthy donors. The overall study: An early data release held tens of millions of unique TCRs from HLA-typed donors.

Trimming stripped 8 bases from V and 2 bases from J, with 9 bases between. Germline CDR1 is MNHEY and CDR2 is SVGAGI. The CDR3 has 12 residues. Primers for the PCR totalled 60 Vbeta and 13 Jbeta. Assay used: immunoSEQ multiplex PCR; TCRdb lists only in-frame clones, some missing. The sample includes some 180,000 clones, 87% of them seen just once. The sequenced sample was PBMCs. The source of this sequence is a boy between 2 and 10 years old in good health and CMV-seronegative. The chain recombines TRBV6-5 with TRBJ1-2; possible D gene TRBD1, 6 bases. The CDR3 region is CASRGGNYGYTF. DNA for the CDR3: TGTGCCAGCCGCGGGGGCAACTATGGCTACACCTTC.